The T cell receptor (beta chain) described here comes from a study of T-cell reconstitution after alpha-beta-depleted transplantation in children. In the case of this clonotype: The antigen remains unidentified.

Findings of the study overall: Newly produced T cells mostly provided counts and TCRbeta diversity after one year, as hyperexpanded clones declined. About two months after transplant, alpha-beta T cells reportedly came from several hundred expanded graft clones.

V was trimmed by 7 bases and J by 0 bases, leaving 15 bases between them. Germline V lookup: CDR1 SEHNR, CDR2 FQNEAQ (reference sequence). The CDR3 has 16 amino acids. Unique molecular identifiers were built into the TCRbeta library. MiXCR was run by TCRdb on the PCR reads, yielding one entry per CDR3 protein. The repertoire consists of about 540,000 distinct CDR3 sequences, with approximately 30% occurring once and the leading ten covering about 35%. The genes are TRBV7-9 and TRBJ1-4; no clear D gene. The sequencing here drew on PBMCs, taken before TCRalphabeta/CD19-depleted stem cell transplant. This receptor was obtained from a boy younger than two with Wiskott-Aldrich syndrome, due to receive a stem cell transplant. CDR3 bases: TGTGCCAGCACCTTTAGCGTTGACGCAACTAATGAAAAACTGTTTTTT. Translation gives CASTFSVDATNEKLFF.